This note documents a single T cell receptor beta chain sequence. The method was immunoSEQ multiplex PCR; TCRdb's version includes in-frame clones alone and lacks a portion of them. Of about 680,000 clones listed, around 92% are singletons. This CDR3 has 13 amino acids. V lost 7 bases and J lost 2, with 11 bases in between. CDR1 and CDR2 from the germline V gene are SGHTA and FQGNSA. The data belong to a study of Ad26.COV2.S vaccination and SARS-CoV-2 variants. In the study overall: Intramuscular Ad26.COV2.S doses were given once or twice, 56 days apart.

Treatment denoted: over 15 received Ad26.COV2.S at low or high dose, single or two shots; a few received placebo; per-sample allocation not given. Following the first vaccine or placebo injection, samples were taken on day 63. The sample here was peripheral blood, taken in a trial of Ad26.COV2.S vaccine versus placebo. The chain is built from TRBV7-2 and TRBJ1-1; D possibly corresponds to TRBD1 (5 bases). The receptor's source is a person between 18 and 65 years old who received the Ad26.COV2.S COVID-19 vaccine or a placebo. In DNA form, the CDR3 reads TGTGCCAGCATCGGACGGGACAACACTGAAGCTTTCTTT. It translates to CASIGRDNTEAFF.